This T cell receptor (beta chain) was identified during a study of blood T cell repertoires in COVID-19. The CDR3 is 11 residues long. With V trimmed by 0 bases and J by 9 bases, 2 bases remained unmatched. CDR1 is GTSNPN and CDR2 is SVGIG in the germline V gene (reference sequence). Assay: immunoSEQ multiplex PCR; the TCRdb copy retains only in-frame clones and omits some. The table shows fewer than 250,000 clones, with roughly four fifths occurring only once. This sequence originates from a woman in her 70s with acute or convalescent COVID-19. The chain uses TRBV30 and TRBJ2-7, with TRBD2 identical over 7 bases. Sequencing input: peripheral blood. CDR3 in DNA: TGTGCCTGGAGTGTACCGGGGGGGCAGTACTTC. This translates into CAWSVPGGQYF.